At least ten counts were recorded for the clone carrying this TCR beta chain. Its antigen is unidentified. TCRdb reanalysed the 5' RACE reads using MiXCR and keeps one entry per CDR3 protein. This sample has tens of thousands of distinct CDR3 sequences, with about 10% found just once. Germline CDR1 SGHAT, CDR2 FQNNGV. The V end lost 0 bases, the J end lost 6 bases, and 24 bases lay between the germline ends. This CDR3 has 18 amino acids. This sample is drawn from a study of spatial heterogeneity in lung cancer. The time point denotes: blood at routine non-recurrence follow-up after resection. Sequencing of whole RNA from tumor, nontumor lung or frozen PBMC involved no sorting. Study-level findings and limits: Tumor TCRs that were ubiquitous and expanded showed up in blood more at resection than follow-up.

The sequence was collected from a female donor with early-stage non-small cell lung cancer. Material: PBMCs, obtained at follow-up. The chain couples TRBV11-2 to TRBJ2-7; D is unclear. The CDR3, as DNA: TGTGCCAGCAGCTTAGAAATGATAGGCGCTAGATCGGCAGGCGAGCAGTACTTC. Translating it yields CASSLEMIGARSAGEQYF.